The clone carrying this TCR beta chain was observed a handful of times. Its specificity is unknown. This specimen comes from a study of CD4 T cells in relation to SARS-CoV-2 and coronaviruses. Overall study context: TCR beta CDR3s were sequenced after roughly 10-day antigen culture of PBMCs.

Clones were read by immunoSEQ multiplex PCR, and TCRdb kept only the in-frame ones, dropping some. The table shows some 45,000 clones, with roughly 82% occurring only once. CDR3 length: 15 residues. V was pared by 5 bases and J by 0 bases, with 10 bases between. From germline, CDR1 is MNHEY and CDR2 SVGAGI. Study results and limitations: No crossreactivity against non-spike viral proteins was tested here. The assay detects memory recall responses, not culture-primed primary responses.

Sorted naive or memory CD4+ cells met CEF peptides for around ten days. The sequenced sample was naive CD4+ T cells from PBMCs, cultured in vitro. Subset: naive CD4+ T cells isolated by negative enrichment. This sequence joins TRBV6-5 and TRBJ2-2; D ambiguous. This clonotype was obtained from an adult with COVID-19. The CDR3 is CASSPVPANTGELFF. In DNA, the CDR3 is TGTGCCAGCAGTCCAGTACCCGCGAACACCGGGGAGCTGTTTTTT.